This T cell receptor (beta chain) was sequenced during a study of blood T cell repertoires in COVID-19. The V gene's germline CDR1 is MNHEY and CDR2 SVGAGI. V lost 6 bases, J lost 6 bases, and 9 bases stayed unmatched. This CDR3 has 15 amino acids. Clones were sequenced by immunoSEQ multiplex PCR, and TCRdb holds only the in-frame ones, with some missing. There are 200,000 to 250,000 clones in the sample; 70% to 90% occur only once, and approximately 1.5% lies in the top ten. Sequencing was carried out using peripheral blood. The receptor was isolated from a man between 18 and 29 years old with active or convalescent COVID-19. This chain uses TRBV6-5 with TRBJ2-2; the match to TRBD2 covers 8 bases. The CDR3 DNA follows: TGTGCCAGCAGCCCGTGGACTAGCCAATCCGGGGAGCTGTTTTTT. Protein: CASSPWTSQSGELFF.